A selection of T cell receptor beta chains follows, all from one sample in a study of OX40 agonist ivuxolimab in advanced cancers. The repertoire was sequenced with immunoSEQ multiplex PCR; TCRdb's copy has only in-frame clones and lacks some. The sample carries 15,000 to 20,000 clones, about 88% recorded once. The sequences come from CD4+ or CD8+ T cells sorted from blood, collected in a trial of the OX40 agonist ivuxolimab. The origin of the receptors is an adult with an advanced solid tumor such as melanoma, head and neck, liver or kidney cancer. The CDR3 runs from the conserved cysteine through the conserved F or W. The D gene is left open where the match is weak. Rows may omit the clone size; those that give it use once, few, many or a size class.

abundance	j_gene	d_gene	v_gene	CDR3nt	CDR3aa
NA	TRBJ2-7	NA	TRBV19	TGTGCCAGTAGTATGGCGGGGGCGTTCCCCTACGAGCAGTACTTC	CASSMAGAFPYEQYF
NA	TRBJ1-1	TRBD1	TRBV14	TGTGCCAGCAGCTATATAATCCGGGACAGGGTTTACACTGAAGCTTTCTTT	CASSYIIRDRVYTEAFF
once	TRBJ2-2	TRBD1	TRBV9	TGTGCCAGCAGCGGGTACGTGGGGACAGGGAAGGGCACCGGGGAGCTGTTTTTT	CASSGYVGTGKGTGELFF
NA	TRBJ2-7	NA	TRBV7-8	TGTGCCAGCAGCTTGATACACCAAGGGGGCTACGAGCAGTACTTC	CASSLIHQGGYEQYF
NA	TRBJ2-5	NA	TRBV9	TGTGCCAGCACCTCACAGGGAGGGCAAGAGACCCAGTACTTC	CASTSQGGQETQYF
NA	TRBJ2-1	NA	TRBV4-1	TGCGCCAGCAGCCAAGAACCCGCTCAGCGGCCCTACAATGAGCAGTTCTTC	CASSQEPAQRPYNEQFF
NA	TRBJ1-2	NA	TRBV30	TGTGCCTGGACCCGGACCTTAACTTCCTATGGCTACACCTTC	CAWTRTLTSYGYTF
NA	TRBJ2-7	NA	TRBV25-1	TGTGCCAGCAGTGCTGGACGCTACGAGCAGTACTTC	CASSAGRYEQYF
few	TRBJ2-2	TRBD1	TRBV10-3	TGTGCCACCCAAAGCCGGGACAGAAACACCGGGGAGCTGTTTTTT	CATQSRDRNTGELFF
NA	TRBJ2-1	TRBD1	TRBV29-1	TGCAGCGTTGAAGACGGGTTCCCGGGACAGGGGGCGGATGAGCAGTTCTTC	CSVEDGFPGQGADEQFF
NA	TRBJ2-7	TRBD1	TRBV10-1	TGCGCCAGCAGTGGAGGGGGCCCCTACGAGCAGTACTTC	CASSGGGPYEQYF
NA	TRBJ1-2	TRBD1	TRBV4-1	TGCGCCAGCAGCCAAGGGGACAGCGTGAACTATGGCTACACCTTC	CASSQGDSVNYGYTF
NA	TRBJ2-3	TRBD1	TRBV2	TGTGCCAGCAGTGAGGGACAGGGATGGGGCACAGATACGCAGTATTTT	CASSEGQGWGTDTQYF
NA	TRBJ1-1	TRBD1	TRBV10-1	TGCGCCAGCGGATGGGACAGCAAGGCGGCTTTCTTT	CASGWDSKAAFF
few	TRBJ2-7	NA	TRBV7-6	TGTGCCAGCAGCTTAGGGGAGTTAACCTACGAGCAGTACTTC	CASSLGELTYEQYF
NA	TRBJ2-5	TRBD1	TRBV4-1	TGCGCCAGCAGAGGGCAGGGGGAAGAGACCCAGTACTTC	CASRGQGEETQYF
NA	TRBJ1-1	NA	TRBV5-1	TGCGCCAGCAGCTTGGCCCCGCAGGGGCTTCTGAACCCAGCTTTCTTT	CASSLAPQGLLNPAFF
NA	TRBJ1-3	TRBD1	TRBV4-1	TGCGCCAGCAGCCAAGGGGGACGGGACAGCTGGTTTGGAAACACCATATATTTT	CASSQGGRDSWFGNTIYF
NA	TRBJ2-6	NA	TRBV27	TGTGCCAGCAGTTTATTATCGAGCTCTGGGGCCAACGTCCTGACTTTC	CASSLLSSSGANVLTF
NA	TRBJ1-2	NA	TRBV5-1	TGCGCCAGCAGCTTGTCTAGGACAGCTTCTAACTATGGCTACACCTTC	CASSLSRTASNYGYTF
NA	TRBJ1-1	TRBD1	TRBV6-6	TGTGCCAGCAGGGGACCGGGACAGGGGATGGGGACTGAAGCTTTCTTT	CASRGPGQGMGTEAFF
NA	TRBJ1-6	NA	TRBV28	TGTGCCAGCGGACAAGACTCCTATAATTCACCCCTCCACTTT	CASGQDSYNSPLHF
NA	TRBJ2-7	NA	TRBV28	TGTGCCAGCAGTCCGGCCGGGGGAGTAAAATTGTACGAGCAGTACTTC	CASSPAGGVKLYEQYF
NA	TRBJ1-5	NA	TRBV6-5	TGTGCCAGCAGTCCCCAGGGGTACGGCAATCAGCCCCAGCATTTT	CASSPQGYGNQPQHF
once	TRBJ1-2	NA	TRBV5-6	TGTGCCAGCAGCTTGTACGGGGGGCAGGATGGCTACACCTTC	CASSLYGGQDGYTF
NA	TRBJ1-6	NA	TRBV7-9	TGTGCCAGCAGCTTATTCTTCGGCTCCTATAATTCACCCCTCCACTTT	CASSLFFGSYNSPLHF
NA	TRBJ2-7	NA	TRBV4-1	TGCGCCAGCAGCCAAGAGGGTTTTTCCTACGAGCAGTACTTC	CASSQEGFSYEQYF
NA	TRBJ2-3	TRBD2	TRBV9	TGTGCCAGCAGCGCCTCTCGGACTAGCGGGACACCCACAGATACGCAGTATTTT	CASSASRTSGTPTDTQYF
once	TRBJ2-3	NA	TRBV21-1	TGTGCCAGAATCGGGGGGACAGCTCCAAGAGGTTGGCCCACAGATACGCAGTATTTT	CARIGGTAPRGWPTDTQYF
NA	TRBJ2-3	TRBD1	TRBV10-3	TGTGCCATTGCGGACAGGGACACAGATACGCAGTATTTT	CAIADRDTDTQYF
once	TRBJ1-2	NA	TRBV6-1	TGTGCCAGCAATTGGGACCCTGCGGGAAACTATGGCTACACCTTC	CASNWDPAGNYGYTF
once	TRBJ1-4	TRBD1	TRBV13	TGTGCCAGCAGCTACAAACAGGGGATCGGGGAAAAACTGTTTTTT	CASSYKQGIGEKLFF
once	TRBJ1-6	TRBD1	TRBV25-1	TGTGCCAGCAGTAAGTGGACAGGGTATAATTCACCCCTCCACTTT	CASSKWTGYNSPLHF
NA	TRBJ2-1	TRBD1	TRBV11-2	TGTGCCAGCAGCCACACAGGGGGAGAGCAGTTCTTC	CASSHTGGEQFF
NA	TRBJ1-1	TRBD1	TRBV9	TGTGCCAGCAGCGCTGGGACAGCTAACACTGAAGCTTTCTTT	CASSAGTANTEAFF
NA	TRBJ2-5	NA	TRBV4-1	TGCGCCAGCAGCCCGGGGCCTGACCAAGAGACCCAGTACTTC	CASSPGPDQETQYF
NA	TRBJ2-7	NA	TRBV7-8	TGTGCCAGCAGCATAACCTACGAGCAGTACTTC	CASSITYEQYF
NA	TRBJ2-1	NA	TRBV27	TGTGCCAGCAGTATCGTGGCAGGGGTCTCCTACAATGAGCAGTTCTTC	CASSIVAGVSYNEQFF
NA	TRBJ1-5	NA	TRBV28	TGTGCCAGCGCGAGCAATCAGCCCCAGCATTTT	CASASNQPQHF
NA	TRBJ2-7	NA	TRBV10-2	TGCGCCAGCAGACCCGGGCCAGGGTACGAGCAGTACTTC	CASRPGPGYEQYF
medium-sized	TRBJ1-2	NA	TRBV5-1	TGCGCCAGCAGCCCCGATTCGTCCCGAGCCAACTATGGCTACACCTTC	CASSPDSSRANYGYTF
once	TRBJ1-1	NA	TRBV5-1	TGCGCCAGCTATATGGGGACTGAAGCTTTCTTT	CASYMGTEAFF
NA	TRBJ2-2	TRBD1	TRBV11-2	TGTGCCAGCAGCTTCCGGGACAGGGGGCGCGCCGGGGAGCTGTTTTTT	CASSFRDRGRAGELFF
NA	TRBJ2-3	TRBD2	TRBV29-1	TGCAGCGTTGTATGGTTAGTAGCGGGGGGGCCTAGGGGCACAGATACGCAGTATTTT	CSVVWLVAGGPRGTDTQYF
NA	TRBJ1-1	NA	TRBV4-1	TGCGCCAGCAGTCCAAGTCTCGGGGGCCGAGGCCCTGAAGCTTTCTTT	CASSPSLGGRGPEAFF
NA	TRBJ1-2	NA	TRBV29-1	TGCAGCGTTGATACGGACATTGACTATGGCTACACCTTC	CSVDTDIDYGYTF
NA	TRBJ2-1	TRBD2	TRBV4-1	TGCGCCAGCAGCTACTCCGGGACTAGGATAGATGAGCAGTTCTTC	CASSYSGTRIDEQFF